Listed below are T cell receptor beta chains from one sample, sequenced in a study of T cell responses to AZD1222 COVID-19 vaccine. Here immunoSEQ multiplex PCR was the method, and the copy in TCRdb shows in-frame clones only, minus some. The sample consists of about 160,000 clones, 92% of them appearing once. Sequenced material: peripheral blood, taken on day 0 of MenACWY control vaccination. These receptors were taken from an adult in good health. CDR3s include the opening cysteine and the closing phenylalanine or tryptophan. D genes are given only for firm matches. Size is omitted from some rows. Given values are once, few, many or a class for expanded clones.

>few|TRBJ1-4|.|TRBV27
TGTGCCAGCAGTTTAGAATTCGACGGACTAGAAAAACTGTTTTTT
CASSLEFDGLEKLFF
>.|TRBJ2-7|TRBD1|TRBV19
TGTGCCAGTAGTAGACGGGACAGCTCCTACGAGCAGTACTTC
CASSRRDSSYEQYF
>.|TRBJ1-1|.|TRBV7-2
TGTGCCAGCAGCCCAAGGACAGCGATAGAGGGGGCTTTCTTT
CASSPRTAIEGAFF
>.|TRBJ2-3|.|TRBV6-5
TGTGCCAGCAGTACGGGACCTCCCCAAACCCCTACGCAGTATTTT
CASSTGPPQTPTQYF
>.|TRBJ2-3|.|TRBV19
TGTGCCAGTAGTATGGGGGGGCGGCCCTTCACAGATACGCAGTATTTT
CASSMGGRPFTDTQYF
>.|TRBJ1-3|.|TRBV29-1
TGCAGCGTTGAGGGAGCTGGAAACACCATATATTTT
CSVEGAGNTIYF
>.|TRBJ2-3|.|TRBV9
TGTGCCAGCAGCGTATTCGGGGACACAGATACGCAGTATTTT
CASSVFGDTDTQYF
>.|TRBJ1-2|TRBD1|TRBV30
TGTGCCTGGAGTGTAGGACAGGTGGCGGGCTACACCTTC
CAWSVGQVAGYTF
>.|TRBJ2-3|.|TRBV3-1/TRBV3-2
TGTGCCAGCAGCCTACCAGGACCGGGGGATACGCAGTATTTT
CASSLPGPGDTQYF
>.|TRBJ1-2|.|TRBV27
TGTGCCAGCAGTCAGACTCGGGCTTTAATCGGGACCAATGGCTACACCTTC
CASSQTRALIGTNGYTF
>.|TRBJ2-1|TRBD2|TRBV6-5
TGTGCCAGCAGTCCTAGCGGGATAGTGAATGAGCAGTTCTTC
CASSPSGIVNEQFF
>.|TRBJ2-1|.|TRBV14
TGTGCCAGCAGCCAAGCAGCAGTGGCTAGCGAGAGCTCCTACAATGAGCAGTTCTTC
CASSQAAVASESSYNEQFF
>.|TRBJ2-2|TRBD2|TRBV10-2
TGCGCCAGCAGTGACACTAGCGGGAGGGGGGGCACCGGGGAGCTGTTTTTT
CASSDTSGRGGTGELFF
>.|TRBJ2-5|TRBD1|TRBV19
TGTGCCAGTAAGCGGGACAGGGTCCAAGAGACCCAGTACTTC
CASKRDRVQETQYF
>.|TRBJ1-5|TRBD1|TRBV7-2
TGTGCCAGCAGCTTGGACAGGGGAGGCAATCAGCCCCAGCATTTT
CASSLDRGGNQPQHF
>.|TRBJ2-1|TRBD2|TRBV7-2
TGTGCCAGCAGCCCTCACAGCGGGGGGTACAATGAGCAGTTCTTC
CASSPHSGGYNEQFF
>.|TRBJ2-4|.|TRBV15
TGTGCCACCAGCAGGGGAGAACTAGCCAAAAACATTCAGTACTTC
CATSRGELAKNIQYF
>.|TRBJ2-3|.|TRBV24-1
TGTGCCACCAGGAATTCCGGGAATACGCAGTATTTT
CATRNSGNTQYF
>.|TRBJ2-7|TRBD1|TRBV11-2
TGTGCCAGCAGCCCTCGACAGGGGCCATCCTACGAGCAGTACTTC
CASSPRQGPSYEQYF
>.|TRBJ2-7|TRBD1|TRBV6-5
TGTGCCAGCAGCTCACAGGGGGTCCACGAGCAGTACTTC
CASSSQGVHEQYF
>.|TRBJ1-2|.|TRBV7-2
TGTGCCAGCAGCTTAGTTTTCGGGGCCCACATAGATGGCTACACCTTC
CASSLVFGAHIDGYTF
>.|TRBJ2-7|.|TRBV18
TGTGCCAGCTCTCCACAGGGAAGCAAGTGGGGGGGCGAGCAGTACTTC
CASSPQGSKWGGEQYF
>.|TRBJ2-2|.|TRBV15
TGTGCCACCAGCAGAGATTTGACAGGACCCAACACCGGGGAGCTGTTTTTT
CATSRDLTGPNTGELFF
>few|TRBJ1-2|.|TRBV7-2
TGTGCCAGCAGCTTTGACGGGGACCGCTATGGCTACACCTTC
CASSFDGDRYGYTF
>.|TRBJ2-7|.|TRBV6-5
TGTGCCAGCAGGTCTTTTGGGGTCGGGGAACAGCAGTACTTC
CASRSFGVGEQQYF
>.|TRBJ1-2|TRBD1|TRBV10-3
TGTGCCATCAGTCGGACAGGGGGCACGGACTATGGCTACACCTTC
CAISRTGGTDYGYTF
>once|TRBJ1-1|.|TRBV9
TGTGCCAGCAGCGTAGGAAGGGGCGGCAAAGCTTTCTTT
CASSVGRGGKAFF
>few|TRBJ2-5|TRBD1|TRBV15
TGTGCCACCAGCAGTCTTGGACAGGGGGTAGAGACCCAGTACTTC
CATSSLGQGVETQYF
>once|TRBJ1-1|.|TRBV18
TGTGCCAGCTCACCAGGGTTGAACACTGAAGCTTTCTTT
CASSPGLNTEAFF
>.|TRBJ2-7|.|TRBV7-9
TGTGCCAGCAGCCCTCGTCTTGATGAGCAGTACTTC
CASSPRLDEQYF
>.|TRBJ2-1|TRBD2|TRBV6-2/TRBV6-3
TGTGCCAGCAGTTACCAAGCGGGAGTCCATGAGCAGTTCTTC
CASSYQAGVHEQFF
>.|TRBJ2-7|.|TRBV7-2
TGTGCCAGCAGCTTAGCGGGTCACGAGCAGTACTTC
CASSLAGHEQYF
>few|TRBJ2-7|.|TRBV11-3
TGTGCCAGCAGCTTAGCCGGGCTACGGTCGGACTACGAGCAGTACTTC
CASSLAGLRSDYEQYF
>.|TRBJ1-2|.|TRBV4-2
TGTGCCAGCAGCCAAAGCCCGCCGGGTGGCTACACCTTC
CASSQSPPGGYTF
>.|TRBJ2-7|TRBD1|TRBV6-5
TGTGCCAGCAGTTACTCGACGGACAGGGGCTACGAGCAGTACTTC
CASSYSTDRGYEQYF
>.|TRBJ1-5|.|TRBV6-1
TGTGCCAGCAGTGATCTACGACAGATTAGCAATCAGCCCCAGCATTTT
CASSDLRQISNQPQHF
>.|TRBJ2-1|.|TRBV12-3/TRBV12-4
TGTGCCAGCAGCCGGACCCCGGGAACTGAGCAGTTCTTC
CASSRTPGTEQFF
>.|TRBJ2-4|.|TRBV4-3
TGCGCCAGCAGCCAAGATTTGGCAACCAAAAACATTCAGTACTTC
CASSQDLATKNIQYF
>.|TRBJ2-1|.|TRBV29-1
TGCAGCGTTGAAGATTCGACCGACCAGCAGTTCTTC
CSVEDSTDQQFF
>.|TRBJ1-1|TRBD1|TRBV6-2/TRBV6-3
TGTGCCAGCAGCAACCTCCGCCTGGGACAGGGAGTAACTGAAGCTTTCTTT
CASSNLRLGQGVTEAFF
>.|TRBJ2-3|TRBD2|TRBV24-1
TGTGCCACCAGTGCGCGGGAGCTTGATACGCAGTATTTT
CATSARELDTQYF
>.|TRBJ2-1|.|TRBV27
TGTGCCAGCAGTCCGGGGCTTGAGGGTTACAATGAGCAGTTCTTC
CASSPGLEGYNEQFF
>.|TRBJ1-2|.|TRBV4-3
TGCGCCAGCAGCCAAGAGAGAGGGGGGCGTAGTTATGGCTACACCTTC
CASSQERGGRSYGYTF
>.|TRBJ2-3|.|TRBV2
TGTGCCAGCCGGGGGAGGCACTTACTCTACACAGATACGCAGTATTTT
CASRGRHLLYTDTQYF
>.|TRBJ1-2|.|TRBV7-9
TGTGCCAGCACTGGGGCCGCCAAGGGACTGACTAACTATGGCTACACCTTC
CASTGAAKGLTNYGYTF
>.|TRBJ1-3|.|TRBV9
TGTGCCAGCAGCGTAGCTTCCGGAAACACCATATATTTT
CASSVASGNTIYF
>.|TRBJ2-2|TRBD2|TRBV7-7
TGTGCTAGCAGCTTTGATAGCGGGAGAGCCGGGGAGCTGTTTTTT
CASSFDSGRAGELFF
>.|TRBJ2-7|.|TRBV7-9
TGTGCCAGCAGCCCCGGACGCTTCGACGAGCAGTACTTC
CASSPGRFDEQYF
>.|TRBJ1-2|.|TRBV6-5
TGTGCCAGCAGTACCCCTTCCGGTAACTATGGCTACACCTTC
CASSTPSGNYGYTF
>.|TRBJ2-1|.|TRBV20-1
TGCAGCCCGGAAGAGGGGGGTGAGCAGTTCTTC
CSPEEGGEQFF
>.|TRBJ2-7|TRBD2|TRBV6-5
TGTGCCAGCAATACGGGGGGACTAAGCTACGAGCAGTACTTC
CASNTGGLSYEQYF
>.|TRBJ2-3|.|TRBV6-2/TRBV6-3
TGTGCCAGCAGTACAAGTTTGACTGGGGCTAGCACAGATACGCAGTATTTT
CASSTSLTGASTDTQYF
>.|TRBJ2-2|.|TRBV16
TGTGCCAGCAGCCAATCAGGCCGGGAGCTCACCGGGGAGCTGTTTTTT
CASSQSGRELTGELFF
>.|TRBJ1-1|.|TRBV3-1/TRBV3-2
TGTGCCAGCAGCCAAGATTGGTCGTTTCGGGGGCTCACTGAAGCTTTCTTT
CASSQDWSFRGLTEAFF
>.|TRBJ1-6|.|TRBV7-3
TGTGCCAGCAGCTCGACCGGGGATAATTCACCCCTCCACTTT
CASSSTGDNSPLHF